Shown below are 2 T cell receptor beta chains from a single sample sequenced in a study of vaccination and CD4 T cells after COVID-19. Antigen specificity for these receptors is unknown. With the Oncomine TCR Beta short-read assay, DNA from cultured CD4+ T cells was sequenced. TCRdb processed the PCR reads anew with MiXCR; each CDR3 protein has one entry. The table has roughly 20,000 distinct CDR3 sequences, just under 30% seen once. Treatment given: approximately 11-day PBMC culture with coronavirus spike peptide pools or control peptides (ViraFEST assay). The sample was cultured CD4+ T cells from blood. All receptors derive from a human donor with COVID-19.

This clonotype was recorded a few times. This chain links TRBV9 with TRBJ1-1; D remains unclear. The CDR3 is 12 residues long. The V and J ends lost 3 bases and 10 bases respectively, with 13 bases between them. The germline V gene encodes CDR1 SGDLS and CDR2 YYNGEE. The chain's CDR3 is CASSATNSRAFF. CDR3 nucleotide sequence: TGTGCCAGCAGCGCGACCAATTCTCGAGCTTTCTTT.

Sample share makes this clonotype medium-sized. The CDR3 reads CASSTPRGLLNTDTQYF. CDR3 sequence (DNA): TGTGCCAGCAGCACCCCCAGGGGGCTGCTAAACACAGATACGCAGTATTTT. The rearrangement links TRBV7-9 to TRBJ2-3, with 8 bases matching TRBD1. The CDR3 sequence is 17 residues long. Germline trimming cut 5 bases from V and 2 bases from J; bases unmatched to any gene: 12. Germline CDR1 and CDR2: SEHNR and FQNEAQ (reference sequence).